This TCR beta chain was identified during a study of blood T cell repertoires in COVID-19. Using immunoSEQ multiplex PCR, the repertoire was profiled, and TCRdb retains in-frame clones only, with some absent. Among approximately 41,000 clones listed, around 90% were seen once. The V gene end was trimmed by 9 bases and the J gene end by 2 bases; junction bases not matched to a gene: 10. This CDR3 has 15 residues. The V gene's germline CDR1 is MDHEN and CDR2 SYDVKM. The sequencing sample was made of peripheral blood. This TCR came from a woman between 35 and 50 years old with acute or convalescent COVID-19. The chain recombines TRBV28 with TRBJ2-3, with 8 bases that match TRBD1. The CDR3 spells CASASGDRPTDTQYF. The CDR3 DNA reads as TGTGCCAGTGCCTCCGGGGACAGGCCCACAGATACGCAGTATTTT.